Shown below are 13 T cell receptor beta chains from a single sample sequenced in a study of blood T cell repertoires in COVID-19. Using immunoSEQ multiplex PCR, the repertoire was profiled, and TCRdb retains in-frame clones only, with some absent. The sample includes about 110,000 clones, around 83% of them seen just once. The specimen was peripheral blood. The source of these receptors is a woman older than 75 with active or convalescent COVID-19.

This chain uses TRBV4-1 with TRBJ2-3; 11 bases align to TRBD2. Germline V lookup: CDR1 MGHRA, CDR2 YSYEKL. This CDR3 contains 16 residues. The trim removed 4 bases at V and 0 bases at J, leaving 3 bases unmatched. The CDR3 sequence is CASSLWTSGSTDTQYF. CDR3 bases: TGCGCCAGCAGCCTTTGGACTAGCGGGAGCACAGATACGCAGTATTTT.

CDR3 bases: TGTGCCAGCAGCGTAGCCCAGGGGGTGGCCTACGAGCAGTACTTC. Translated, it gives CASSVAQGVAYEQYF. V is TRBV9 and J is TRBJ2-7, with 7 bases that match TRBD1. CDR3 length equals 15 residues. Germline assignment: CDR1 SGDLS and CDR2 YYNGEE. Unmatched junction bases numbered 5, after V lost 0 bases and J lost 2 bases.

The rearrangement links TRBV19 to TRBJ2-7, with D possibly TRBD2 on 6 matching bases. There are 14 residues in the CDR3. CDR1 and CDR2 (germline): LNHDA, SQIVND (reference sequence). The V end was cut by 5 bases, the J end by 0 bases, with 11 bases between. Here the CDR3 reads CASSGSDYSYEQYF. The CDR3 bases are TGTGCCAGTAGTGGTTCGGACTACTCCTACGAGCAGTACTTC.

The chain couples TRBV7-3 to TRBJ2-1; unclear D gene. The CDR3 contains 14 residues. Trimming pared 4 bases from V and 1 base from J, leaving 8 bases between. Germline-derived CDR1 and CDR2 are SGHTA and FQGTGA. The CDR3, as DNA: TGTGCCAGCAGCTCGGTACAGTCCTACAATGAGCAGTTCTTC. This codes for CASSSVQSYNEQFF.

V is TRBV11-3 and J is TRBJ2-1; the match to TRBD2 covers 9 bases. V shed 5 bases, J shed 1 base, and the junction held 3 bases outside the gene matches. The germline V gene has CDR1 SGHNT and CDR2 YENEEA. The CDR3 extends over 15 amino acids. The CDR3 reads CASSRREGSYNEQFF. CDR3 bases: TGTGCCAGCAGCAGGCGGGAGGGGTCCTACAATGAGCAGTTCTTC. The variable domain in full, with the rest retrieved from reference TRBV11-3 and TRBJ2-1, is EAGVVQSPRYKIIEKKQPVAFWCNPISGHNTLYWYLQNLGQGPELLIRYENEEAVDDSQLPKDRFSAERLKGVDSTLKIQPAELGDSAVYLCASSRREGSYNEQFFGPGTRLTVL.

The chain employs TRBV16 and TRBJ2-2; D unresolved. The CDR3 covers 13 residues. V was cut by 2 bases and J by 4 bases, with 5 bases left in between. The germline V gene has CDR1 KGHSY and CDR2 FQNENV. CDR3 DNA sequence: TGTGCCAGCAGCCAAAGGAGCACCGGGGAGCTGTTTTTT. Translation gives CASSQRSTGELFF.

The V and J genes are TRBV6-5 and TRBJ2-5, with 10 bases fitting TRBD1. Germline V gene data show CDR1 as MNHEY and CDR2 as SVGAGI. This CDR3 region has 14 residues. Losses at the gene ends were 5 bases for V and 4 bases for J; bases not matched to a gene: 4. CDR3 nucleotide sequence: TGTGCCAGCAGTCCTCGGACAGGGGGAGAGACCCAGTACTTC. Amino acid sequence: CASSPRTGGETQYF.

The chain joins TRBV30 to TRBJ1-1; TRBD1 might be the D (6 bases). Germline lookup yields CDR1 GTSNPN and CDR2 SVGIG (reference sequence). V was clipped by 2 bases and J by 1 base, with 14 bases between them. CDR3 size: 15 residues. CDR3 sequence reads: CAWSYKTRGNTEAFF. For the CDR3, the DNA is TGTGCCTGGAGTTATAAAACCAGGGGGAACACTGAAGCTTTCTTT.

The chain joins TRBV4-2 to TRBJ1-4; the D gene is possibly TRBD1 (6 bases). The CDR3 spans 15 residues. Germline V CDR1 and CDR2: LGHNA, YNFKEQ. The V end lost 4 bases, the J end lost 1 base, and 10 bases lay between the germline ends. The DNA for the CDR3 is TGTGCCAGCAGCCTAAACAGGGTAACTAATGAAAAACTGTTTTTT. Residues: CASSLNRVTNEKLFF.

This clone was observed a few times. Here the CDR3 reads CASSGTGRSYGYTF. The CDR3 DNA sequence: TGTGCCAGCAGTGGGACAGGGAGGTCCTATGGCTACACCTTC. J is TRBJ1-2 and V is TRBV27; 9 bases fit TRBD1. The CDR3 spans 14 residues. Looked up from germline, CDR1 is MNHEY and CDR2 is SMNVEV (reference sequence). The trim removed 5 bases at V and 4 bases at J, leaving 5 bases unmatched.

The rearrangement joins TRBV6-6 to TRBJ1-2; 11 bases fit TRBD1. The CDR3 is 14 amino acids. V lost 5 bases to trimming and J lost 4 bases; unmatched junction nucleotides: 3. Germline CDR1 reads MNHNY; CDR2 reads SVGAGI (reference sequence). The CDR3 DNA follows: TGTGCCAGCAGTACCGGGACAGGGGGCTATGGCTACACCTTC. Translation: CASSTGTGGYGYTF.

The sample holds a few counts of this clone. This CDR3 reads CASSQYPVLGGTPGTDTQYF. As DNA, the CDR3 is TGTGCCAGCAGCCAATATCCAGTTCTTGGGGGGACCCCGGGCACAGATACGCAGTATTTT. The chain couples TRBV4-2 to TRBJ2-3; tentatively, D is TRBD2 (6 bases). V lost 2 bases and J 1 base, leaving 25 bases between the germline ends. The CDR3 totals 20 residues. Germline V gene data show CDR1 as LGHNA and CDR2 as YNFKEQ.

The table lists this clone with a count of one. As DNA, the CDR3 is TGCAGTGCCAGTGGGACAGGGTGGATGAACACTGAAGCTTTCTTT. As protein: CSASGTGWMNTEAFF. The V call is TRBV20-1, the J call TRBJ1-1; TRBD1 aligns across 9 bases. The CDR3 has 15 amino acids. With 6 bases clipped from V and 0 bases from J, the junction kept 8 bases outside the gene matches. Germline V gives CDR1 DFQATT, CDR2 SNEGSKA (reference sequence).